These 5 T cell receptor beta chains were sequenced from one sample in a study of blood T cell repertoires in COVID-19. Clones were sequenced by immunoSEQ multiplex PCR, and TCRdb holds only the in-frame ones, with some missing. The sample yields under 200,000 clones, 80% seen once. The specimen was PBMCs or T cells enriched from blood (not recorded which). All receptors derive from a woman aged 60-70 years who had recovered from COVID-19.

This clone has only one observation. The rearrangement joins TRBV18 to TRBJ1-6; D is perhaps TRBD1 (6 bases). V dropped 3 bases and J dropped 7 bases, with 13 bases sitting between them. CDR1 is KGHSH, CDR2 LQKENI, per germline. The CDR3 loop spans 15 amino acids. CDR3 coding DNA: TGTGCCAGCTCACCCTCTTCAGGGGCGAATTCACCCCTCCACTTT. Its translation: CASSPSSGANSPLHF.

This clone has only a few counts. This sequence joins TRBV19 and TRBJ2-7; D possibly corresponds to TRBD2 (5 bases). This CDR3 contains 14 residues. CDR1 and CDR2 (germline): LNHDA, SQIVND (reference sequence). V gave up 5 bases and J gave up 2 bases, with 13 bases separating them. The CDR3 bases are TGTGCCAGTAGTCCGACGGACGGGGCCTACGAGCAGTACTTC. This gives the protein CASSPTDGAYEQYF.

The gene calls are TRBV5-4 and TRBJ2-3, with a tentative D call TRBD2 (6 bases). The CDR3 extends over 14 amino acids. CDR1 SGHNT and CDR2 YYREEE come from the germline V gene (reference sequence). V dropped 2 bases and J dropped 2 bases, with 9 bases sitting between them. CDR3 bases: TGTGCCAGCAGCTTCGGCGGGGTCACAGATACGCAGTATTTT. Translated: CASSFGGVTDTQYF.

The CDR3 spells CAWRRGDRNYGYTF. The CDR3 nucleotides read TGTGCCTGGAGAAGAGGGGACAGAAACTATGGCTACACCTTC. The chain recombines TRBV30 with TRBJ1-2; 7 bases are shared with TRBD1. The CDR3 has 14 amino acids. V lost 3 bases to trimming and J lost 2 bases; unmatched junction nucleotides: 6. The germline V gene has CDR1 GTSNPN and CDR2 SVGIG (reference sequence). Full variable domain (outside the CDR3, taken from reference TRBV30 and TRBJ1-2): SQTIHQWPATLVQPVGSPLSLECTVEGTSNPNLYWYRQAAGRGLQLLFYSVGIGQISSEVPQNLSASRPQDRQFILSSKKLLLSDSGFYLCAWRRGDRNYGYTFGSGTRLTVV.

This rearrangement joins TRBV11-2 to TRBJ2-3, with 12 bases matching TRBD2. Germline lookup yields CDR1 SGHAT and CDR2 FQNNGV. Trimming at V came to 5 bases and at J to 5 bases, leaving 5 bases not matched to a gene. The length of the CDR3 is 15 residues. CDR3 DNA sequence: TGTGCCAGCAGCGGATCTAGCGGGGGGGGAGATACGCAGTATTTT. Translated, it gives CASSGSSGGGDTQYF.